The table lists the clone carrying this TCR beta chain with many counts. What was amplified from RNA transcripts were TCR beta CDR3 regions. A first-round RT-PCR of the TCR CDR3 used the HTBI primer set. Using its own MiXCR run on the multiplex PCR reads, TCRdb lists one record per CDR3 protein. The sample includes about 400,000 distinct CDR3 sequences, 13% to 15% of them seen just once. The CDR3 contains 15 residues. Losses at the gene ends were 3 bases for V and 3 bases for J; bases not matched to a gene: 4. The germline V gene encodes CDR1 LGHDT and CDR2 YNNKEL (reference sequence). In the ophthalmopathy cohort, Clinical Activity Score was at least 3, NOSPECS grade at least 4, and duration under 3 months. PBMCs were derived from roughly 9.6 ml fresh peripheral blood. The data were obtained in a study of T cells in Graves' hyperthyroidism and ophthalmopathy. Study overall: Peripheral blood specimens were obtained at initial diagnosis, prior to any treatment.

The origin of this receptor is a woman aged 60-70 years with Graves' ophthalmopathy. The sample was blood. This chain uses TRBV3-1 with TRBJ2-7; 11 nucleotides agree with TRBD2. The CDR3 nucleotides read TGTGCCAGCAGCCAGGGGACTAGCGGACTCTACGAGCAGTACTTC. Translated: CASSQGTSGLYEQYF.